Presented here are 8 T cell receptor beta chains from one specimen sequenced in a study of metastatic and nonmetastatic thyroid tumors. Patients were all untreated before their thyroid surgery. MiXCR was used by TCRdb to re-call the PCR reads. The sample comprises about 16,000 clones, 12% of which are singletons, and approximately 16% rests with the top ten. The sample was tumor tissue. The receptor set was obtained from a female donor with papillary thyroid cancer or a benign thyroid nodule (not recorded which). Some clones in this sample may be carry-over from other donors' samples.

This clone was counted ten times or more. V and J are TRBV6-2 or TRBV6-3 and TRBJ1-1, with 8 bases lining up with TRBD1. Per the germline V gene, CDR1 is MNHEY and CDR2 is SVGEGT. With 10 bases clipped from V and 8 bases from J, the junction kept 6 bases outside the gene matches. The CDR3 has 11 residues. The CDR3 protein is CAIGGQGEAFF. DNA of the CDR3: TGTGCCATCGGAGGACAGGGCGAAGCTTTCTTT.

Ten or more counts support this clone. The rearrangement uses TRBV2 and TRBJ1-5; TRBD1 matches at 7 bases. The CDR3 consists of 16 residues. CDR1 is SNHLY, CDR2 FYNNEI, per germline. V lost 1 base, J lost 4 bases, and 7 bases stayed unmatched. CDR3: CASSEGWDSLNQPQHF. In DNA form, the CDR3 reads TGTGCCAGCAGTGAAGGGTGGGACAGCCTTAATCAGCCCCAGCATTTT.

This clone has more than one count but fewer than ten. The chain is built from TRBV28 and TRBJ1-6; weak D call: TRBD1 (6 bases). The ends were cut back, 7 bases at V and 7 bases at J, with 8 bases in the middle. The CDR3 covers 12 residues. CDR1 MDHEN and CDR2 SYDVKM come from the germline V gene. The CDR3 loop is CASIGQNSPLHF. The CDR3 DNA reads TGTGCCAGCATAGGACAGAATTCACCCCTCCACTTT.

This clone was seen many times. CDR3 DNA: TGTGCCAGCAGGGTTCGGGGGGACACTGAAGCTTTCTTT. This codes for CASRVRGDTEAFF. V is TRBV6-1 and J is TRBJ1-1; a possible D gene is TRBD1 (5 bases). The V gene's germline CDR1 is MNHNS and CDR2 SASEGT. The CDR3 has 13 residues. Trimming took off 6 bases at V and 3 bases at J, with 11 bases between the two ends.

With regard to this clone: It may be a read error: a sequence one base away is much more abundant. This sequence joins TRBV6-5 and TRBJ2-7; the D gene is possibly TRBD1 (5 bases). CDR3 size: 13 residues. V gave up 2 bases and J gave up 8 bases, with 13 bases separating them. CDR1 and CDR2 (germline): MNHEY, SVGAGI. The chain's CDR3 is CASSYADSCKQYF. In DNA form, the CDR3 reads TGTGCCAGCAGTTACGCCGACAGCTGCAAGCAGTACTTC.

This clone is labeled large (0.1 to 1%). The chain recombines TRBV5-1 with TRBJ1-3, with D perhaps matching TRBD1 (6 bases). V lost 2 bases to trimming and J lost 0 bases, with 15 bases between them. Germline CDR1 is SGHRS and CDR2 is YFSETQ. CDR3 length: 17 residues. DNA of the CDR3: TGCGCCAGCAGCTTCATGCCGGGACATCGCTCTGGAAACACCATATATTTT. This sequence encodes CASSFMPGHRSGNTIYF.

This clone was seen repeatedly, ten times or more. This chain uses TRBV28 with TRBJ2-2; no reliable D call. The germline V and J ends were trimmed by 4 bases and 3 bases, with 0 bases remaining between them. Germline V lookup: CDR1 MDHEN, CDR2 SYDVKM. The CDR3 runs to 11 residues. CDR3 bases: TGTGCCAGCAGTTACACCGGGGAGCTGTTTTTT. Translated, it gives CASSYTGELFF.

Many counts were recorded for this clone. The V and J genes are TRBV19 and TRBJ1-1; D unclear. There are 11 residues in the CDR3. Trimming stripped 10 bases from V and 5 bases from J, with 11 bases between. The germline V gene encodes CDR1 LNHDA and CDR2 SQIVND (reference sequence). Written as DNA, the CDR3 is TGTGCCACCACAACTTCTACTGAAGCTTTCTTT. Residues: CATTTSTEAFF.